The entry below describes one T cell receptor beta chain. V lost 7 bases to trimming and J lost 0 bases, with 15 bases between them. This CDR3 has 15 amino acids. Germline V gene lookup returns CDR1 SNHLY and CDR2 FYNNEI. This entry belongs to a study of patients and donors after allogeneic stem cell transplantation. TCRdb itself ran the RT-PCR reads through MiXCR, one entry per CDR3 protein. Here the sample spans some 960,000 distinct CDR3 sequences, under 20% being singletons. Sequenced material: blood, either unsorted or a sorted T cell fraction (not recorded which). The source is a human donor who was either an allogeneic HSCT recipient or a stem cell or donor lymphocyte infusion donor (not recorded which). It is not recorded whose cells these are; they may come from a transplant donor. The chain recombines TRBV2 with TRBJ1-1; TRBD1 is a possible D gene (6 bases). In DNA form, the CDR3 reads TGTGCCAGCACCCAGCAGGGGTCCATGAACACTGAAGCTTTCTTT. It specifies CASTQQGSMNTEAFF.